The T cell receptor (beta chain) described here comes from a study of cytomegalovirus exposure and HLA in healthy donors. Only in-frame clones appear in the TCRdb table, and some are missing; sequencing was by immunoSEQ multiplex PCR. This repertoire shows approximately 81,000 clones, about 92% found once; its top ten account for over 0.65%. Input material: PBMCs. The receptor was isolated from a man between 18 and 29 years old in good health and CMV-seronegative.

CDR3 coding DNA: TGTGCCATCAGTATGGTCTTCGAGCAATCCGGGACAGGGGGCCGTGGCTACACCTTC. Protein product: CAISMVFEQSGTGGRGYTF. V usage is TRBV10-3 and J usage is TRBJ1-2; 12 bases line up with TRBD1. The V segment lost 5 bases and the J segment 7 bases; nucleotides outside the gene matches: 20. Germline V gene sequence: CDR1 ENHRY, CDR2 SYGVKD. The CDR3 extends over 19 amino acids.